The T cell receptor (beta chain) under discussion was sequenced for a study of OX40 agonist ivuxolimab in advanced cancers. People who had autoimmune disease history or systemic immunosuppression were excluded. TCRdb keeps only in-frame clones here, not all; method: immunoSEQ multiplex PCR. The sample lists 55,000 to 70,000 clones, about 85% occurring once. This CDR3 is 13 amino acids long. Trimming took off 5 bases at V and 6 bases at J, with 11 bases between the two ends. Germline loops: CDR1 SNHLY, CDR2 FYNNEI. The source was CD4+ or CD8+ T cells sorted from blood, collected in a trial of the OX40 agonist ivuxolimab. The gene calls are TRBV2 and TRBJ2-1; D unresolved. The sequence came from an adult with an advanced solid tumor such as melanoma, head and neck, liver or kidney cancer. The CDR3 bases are TGTGCCAGCAGTACGGACGGACGCAATGAGCAGTTCTTC. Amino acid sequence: CASSTDGRNEQFF.